One sample yielded the 26 T cell receptor beta chains listed below, sequenced in a study of beta chain features in type 1 diabetes. The investigators reverse transcribed all of the isolated RNA, so they sequenced expressed TCRB transcripts. TCRdb's copy holds only in-frame clones and misses some; the assay was immunoSEQ multiplex PCR. The sample consists of about 410,000 clones, approximately 13% of them appearing once. The source material was naive CD4+ T cells from blood. The receptors originated from a man aged 25 to 40 in good health.

This clone appeared a few times. J is TRBJ2-3 and V is TRBV4-3; D is ambiguous. Deletions cut 3 bases from V and 4 bases from J, with 5 bases between. Germline V lookup: CDR1 LGHNA, CDR2 YSLEER. The CDR3 loop spans 12 amino acids. CDR3 region: CASSQGSDTQYF. The CDR3, as DNA: TGCGCCAGCAGCCAGGGCTCAGATACGCAGTATTTT.

The chain couples TRBV7-3 to TRBJ2-7, with D possibly being TRBD1 (5 bases). The CDR3 contains 17 residues. Germline V gives CDR1 SGHTA, CDR2 FQGTGA. The V and J ends lost 5 bases and 1 base respectively, with 21 bases between them. The CDR3, as DNA: TGTGCCAGCAGCCAAAGACAAACTGGGGCGGTATCCTACGAGCAGTACGTC. This gives the protein CASSQRQTGAVSYEQYV.

This rearrangement joins TRBV5-1 to TRBJ2-1; the match to TRBD1 covers 9 bases. The CDR3 totals 17 residues. Germline V CDR1 and CDR2: SGHRS, YFSETQ. Germline trimming cut 2 bases from V and 6 bases from J; bases unmatched to any gene: 12. In nucleotides, the CDR3 is TGCGCCAGCAGCTTTTTGGGGACAGGGAAACGTTTCAATGAGCAGTTCTTC. Amino acid sequence: CASSFLGTGKRFNEQFF.

The rearrangement uses TRBV6-5 and TRBJ2-4; D possibly corresponds to TRBD1 (6 bases). V dropped 6 bases and J dropped 7 bases, with 13 bases sitting between them. The CDR3 is made up of 13 amino acids. The germline V gene encodes CDR1 MNHEY and CDR2 SVGAGI. This CDR3 is CASSDRWLNIQYF. In DNA, the CDR3 is TGTGCCAGCAGCGACAGGTGGCTTAACATTCAGTACTTC.

As DNA, the CDR3 is TGTGCCACCAAAGCGGGGCAATTCGTCTTTAAGCAGTACTTC. Translation gives CATKAGQFVFKQYF. This chain links TRBV2 with TRBJ2-7; 7 bases are shared with TRBD2. Germline values: CDR1 SNHLY, CDR2 FYNNEI. This CDR3 has 14 residues. V lost 10 bases, J lost 8 bases, and 17 bases stayed unmatched.

Only a few counts were recorded for this clone. This chain uses TRBV29-1 with TRBJ2-7; 8 bases agree with TRBD1. CDR1 and CDR2 (germline): SQVTM, ANQGSEA. The trim removed 7 bases at V and 4 bases at J, leaving 9 bases unmatched. The CDR3 length is 13 residues. The CDR3 DNA reads as TGCAGCGCCCTCGACAGGGGCGGTTACGAGCAGTACTTC. Amino acids: CSALDRGGYEQYF.

This clone has only a few counts. The V and J genes are TRBV11-2 and TRBJ1-1, with D tentatively TRBD1 (5 bases). There are 15 residues in the CDR3. V was clipped by 3 bases and J by 3 bases, with 14 bases between them. CDR1 SGHAT and CDR2 FQNNGV come from the germline V gene. The CDR3 nucleotides read TGTGCCAGCAGCTTGGGGGGTACCGCTCACACTGAAGCTTTCTTT. Translated: CASSLGGTAHTEAFF.

The rearrangement joins TRBV11-2 to TRBJ2-3; D remains ambiguous. V was shortened by 5 bases and J by 6 bases, with 9 bases between the two germline ends. The CDR3 totals 12 residues. CDR1 is SGHAT and CDR2 is FQNNGV in the germline V gene. The chain's CDR3 is CASSASPDTQYF. The CDR3 DNA reads as TGTGCCAGCAGCGCCAGCCCGGATACGCAGTATTTT.

This clone was counted only a few times. The gene calls are TRBV29-1 and TRBJ2-3, with D tentatively TRBD2 (6 bases). Germline V CDR1 and CDR2: SQVTM, ANQGSEA. V shed 2 bases and J shed 2 bases, with 11 bases lying between them. The CDR3 contains 14 residues. The chain's CDR3 is CSVEPSDITDTQYF. DNA of the CDR3: TGCAGCGTTGAACCTAGCGATATCACAGATACGCAGTATTTT.

A few counts support this clone. The gene calls are TRBV7-2 and TRBJ1-2, with 7 bases matching TRBD1. CDR3 size: 14 residues. Trimming took 5 bases from V and 4 from J; bases not matched to a gene: 7. The germline V gene encodes CDR1 SGHTA and CDR2 FQGNSA. The CDR3 loop is CASSLDRDPYGYTF. CDR3 sequence (DNA): TGTGCCAGCAGCCTTGACAGGGACCCCTATGGCTACACCTTC.

There are a few counts of this clone. The chain uses TRBV6-6 and TRBJ2-1; 9 nucleotides align to TRBD1. Trimming cost V 5 bases and J 5 bases; bases outside gene matches: 10. This CDR3 is built from 16 residues. Germline V lookup: CDR1 MNHNY, CDR2 SVGAGI (reference sequence). The CDR3 nucleotides read TGTGCCAGCAGTCAATCCAACAGACAGGGGGACAATGAGCAGTTCTTC. Translated: CASSQSNRQGDNEQFF.

In this sample, this clone turned up a few times. The rearrangement joins TRBV13 to TRBJ1-4; TRBD1 matches 7 bases. Germline V CDR1 and CDR2: PRHDT, FYEKMQ (reference sequence). Trimming removed 5 bases from V and 4 bases from J; junction bases left unmatched: 16. The CDR3 is 18 residues long. CDR3 protein: CASSPRQGLVRGNEKLFF. DNA for the CDR3: TGTGCCAGCAGCCCTCGACAGGGCCTGGTGCGAGGTAATGAAAAACTGTTTTTT. Based on the CDR3 plus reference TRBV13 and TRBJ1-4, the full variable domain is AAGVIQSPRHLIKEKRETATLKCYPIPRHDTVYWYQQGPGQDPQFLISFYEKMQSDKGSIPDRFSAQQFSDYHSELNMSSLELGDSALYFCASSPRQGLVRGNEKLFFGSGTQLSVL.

The J gene is TRBJ2-4, the V gene TRBV14, with 7 nucleotides matching TRBD1. Germline loops: CDR1 SGHDN, CDR2 FVKESK. The trim removed 0 bases at V and 10 bases at J, leaving 9 bases unmatched. CDR3 length equals 15 residues. The CDR3 nucleotides are TGTGCCAGCAGCCAAGAATTCTGGGACAGCGCTATTCAGTACTTC. Protein product: CASSQEFWDSAIQYF. The variable domain in full, completed from reference TRBV14 and TRBJ2-4, reads EAGVTQFPSHSVIEKGQTVTLRCDPISGHDNLYWYRRVMGKEIKFLLHFVKESKQDESGMPNNRFLAERTGGTYSTLKVQPAELEDSGVYFCASSQEFWDSAIQYFGAGTRLSVL.

This clone was found a few times. V is TRBV14 and J is TRBJ2-7; D is perhaps TRBD1 (6 bases). Germline CDR1 and CDR2: SGHDN and FVKESK. The CDR3 is made up of 14 amino acids. V lost 4 bases and J 2 bases, leaving 12 bases between the germline ends. CDR3: CASSPGAGAYEQYF. Written as DNA, the CDR3 is TGTGCCAGCAGCCCTGGCGCAGGGGCCTACGAGCAGTACTTC.

This clone was observed a handful of times. The rearrangement uses TRBV6-6 and TRBJ2-7, with TRBD1 identical over 7 bases. The V gene's germline CDR1 is MNHNY and CDR2 SVGAGI (reference sequence). Trimming cost V 6 bases and J 3 bases; bases outside gene matches: 5. The CDR3 runs to 13 residues. CDR3 DNA sequence: TGTGCCAGCAGCTTCGACAGGGACTACGAGCAGTACTTC. Protein: CASSFDRDYEQYF.

The chain's CDR3 is CASSPPGPEQYF. In DNA form, the CDR3 reads TGTGCCAGCAGCCCTCCGGGCCCCGAGCAGTACTTC. The genes are TRBV7-2 and TRBJ2-7; unclear D gene. The CDR3 totals 12 residues. Germline values: CDR1 SGHTA, CDR2 FQGNSA. V was clipped by 5 bases and J by 6 bases, with 11 bases between them.

The CDR3: CAISFGQGDYGYTF. The CDR3 DNA reads TGTGCCATCAGTTTTGGACAGGGAGACTATGGCTACACCTTC. The V gene is TRBV10-3, the J gene TRBJ1-2, with 8 bases aligning to TRBD1. V was clipped by 5 bases and J by 3 bases; unmatched bases: 5. Germline V gene lookup returns CDR1 ENHRY and CDR2 SYGVKD. The CDR3 sequence is 14 residues long.

The J gene is TRBJ2-5, the V gene TRBV5-1; tentative D call: TRBD2 (6 bases). The germline gives CDR1 SGHRS, CDR2 YFSETQ. V lost 0 bases, J lost 4 bases, and 19 bases lay in between. This CDR3 spans 17 amino acids. The CDR3, as DNA: TGCGCCAGCAGCTTGGGTCTTTCTCGGGGGAAAGGAGAGACCCAGTACTTC. It codes for CASSLGLSRGKGETQYF.

The genes are TRBV11-1 and TRBJ2-5; possibly TRBD1 for D (5 bases). The CDR3 is made up of 13 amino acids. Germline loops: CDR1 SGHAT, CDR2 FQDESV (reference sequence). V dropped 7 bases and J dropped 3 bases, with 12 bases sitting between them. CDR3 DNA: TGTGCCAGCAACAACAGGTTGGAAGAGACCCAGTACTTC. It yields the protein CASNNRLEETQYF. The variable domain in full, with the rest retrieved from reference TRBV11-1 and TRBJ2-5, is EAEVAQSPRYKITEKSQAVAFWCDPISGHATLYWYRQILGQGPELLVQFQDESVVDDSQLPKDRFSAERLKGVDSTLKIQPAELGDSAMYLCASNNRLEETQYFGPGTRLLVL.

V gene TRBV30 combines with J gene TRBJ2-2; TRBD2 matches 8 bases. CDR3 size: 15 residues. J lost 6 bases, V lost 0 bases, and 6 bases had no gene match. Germline values: CDR1 GTSNPN, CDR2 SVGIG (reference sequence). This CDR3 reads CAWSVVPGGPGELFF. The CDR3 DNA reads TGTGCCTGGAGTGTTGTTCCGGGAGGGCCCGGGGAGCTGTTTTTT.

DNA of the CDR3: TGTGCCAGCAGCAACCAACAGGGGATGACCTACAATGAGCAGTTCTTC. Translation gives CASSNQQGMTYNEQFF. The V gene is TRBV7-6, the J gene TRBJ2-1; 7 bases align to TRBD1. Per the germline V gene, CDR1 is SGHVS and CDR2 is FNYEAQ. The junction had 9 bases not matched to a gene; V was cut back by 5 bases and J by 2 bases. This CDR3 contains 16 residues.

The chain joins TRBV15 to TRBJ2-2; no clear D. Germline loops: CDR1 LNHNV, CDR2 YYDKDF (reference sequence). V shed 0 bases and J shed 7 bases, with 18 bases lying between them. The CDR3 is made up of 17 amino acids. As DNA, the CDR3 is TGTGCCACCAGCAGAGATCTAGACCCCCGCGTGGGCGGGGAGCTGTTTTTT. Protein sequence: CATSRDLDPRVGGELFF. The full variable domain, with the rest looked up from reference TRBV15 and TRBJ2-2, is DAMVIQNPRYQVTQFGKPVTLSCSQTLNHNVMYWYQQKSSQAPKLLFHYYDKDFNNEADTPDNFQSRRPNTSFCFLDIRSPGLGDTAMYLCATSRDLDPRVGGELFFGEGSRLTVL.

This clone was recorded at least ten times. The genes are TRBV30 and TRBJ1-2; D uncertain. V lost 1 base, J lost 1 base, and 7 bases lay in between. The germline V gene encodes CDR1 GTSNPN and CDR2 SVGIG (reference sequence). The CDR3 covers 13 residues. The CDR3 sequence: CAWSETYNYGYTF. CDR3 sequence (DNA): TGTGCCTGGAGTGAAACCTATAACTATGGCTACACCTTC.

This chain connects TRBV29-1 to TRBJ1-2; D perhaps matches TRBD1 (6 bases). There are 14 residues in the CDR3. Trimming removed 6 bases from V and 2 bases from J, with 16 bases in between. Per germline, CDR1 SQVTM and CDR2 ANQGSEA. The DNA of the CDR3 is TGCAGCGTCGCCACTCTACAGGGAAACTATGGCTACACCTTC. It specifies CSVATLQGNYGYTF.

The sample holds many counts of this clone. This chain connects TRBV4-1 to TRBJ2-6; D is unclear. The V and J ends lost 6 bases and 0 bases respectively, with 3 bases between them. CDR1 is MGHRA, CDR2 YSYEKL, per germline. The CDR3 covers 13 residues. The chain's CDR3 is CASRDSGANVLTF. CDR3 sequence (DNA): TGCGCCAGCAGGGACTCTGGGGCCAACGTCCTGACTTTC.

This clone was seen a handful of times. V and J are TRBV29-1 and TRBJ2-3, with no clear D. The CDR3 covers 13 residues. Deletions cut 3 bases from V and 0 bases from J, with 7 bases between. The germline CDR1 and CDR2 sequences are SQVTM and ANQGSEA. CDR3 protein: CSVDPPSTDTQYF. The CDR3 region has the DNA TGCAGCGTTGATCCTCCTAGCACAGATACGCAGTATTTT.